This TCR beta chain was obtained from a study of blood T cell repertoires in COVID-19. Source study methods: Reference gene primer amplification gave estimated nucleated cell counts. The data were produced by immunoSEQ multiplex PCR, yet TCRdb's version contains in-frame clones alone and is incomplete. The DNA gave D and trimming, while V, J and clone size come from that table. This table has some 140,000 clones, 84% appearing once. Germline V gives CDR1 DFQATT, CDR2 SNEGSKA (reference sequence). The CDR3 spans 15 residues. Trimming cost V 3 bases and J 0 bases; bases outside gene matches: 7. Recruits, aged roughly 18 to 95 years, lived in under 25 US areas.

This sequence was found in a man in his forties with acute COVID-19. The chain carries TRBV20-1 and TRBJ2-7, with 8 bases lining up with TRBD1. Sequencing used PBMCs or T cells enriched from blood (not recorded which). CDR3 region: CSASDRGGLSYEQYF. In DNA, the CDR3 is TGCAGTGCTAGTGACAGGGGTGGTCTCTCCTACGAGCAGTACTTC.